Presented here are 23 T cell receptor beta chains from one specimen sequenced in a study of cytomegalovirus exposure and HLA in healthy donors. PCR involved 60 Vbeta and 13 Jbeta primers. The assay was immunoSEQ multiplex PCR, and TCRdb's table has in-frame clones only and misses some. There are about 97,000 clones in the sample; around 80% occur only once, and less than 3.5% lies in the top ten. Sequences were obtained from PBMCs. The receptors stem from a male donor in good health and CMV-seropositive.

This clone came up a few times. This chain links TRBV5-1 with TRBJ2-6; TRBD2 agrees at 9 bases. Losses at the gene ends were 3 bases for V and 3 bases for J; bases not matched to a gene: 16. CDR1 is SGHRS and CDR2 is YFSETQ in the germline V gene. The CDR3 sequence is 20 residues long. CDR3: CASSSSRGGGKGYGANVLTF. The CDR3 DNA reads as TGCGCCAGCAGCTCTAGTCGCGGGGGGGGAAAGGGTTATGGGGCCAACGTCCTGACTTTC.

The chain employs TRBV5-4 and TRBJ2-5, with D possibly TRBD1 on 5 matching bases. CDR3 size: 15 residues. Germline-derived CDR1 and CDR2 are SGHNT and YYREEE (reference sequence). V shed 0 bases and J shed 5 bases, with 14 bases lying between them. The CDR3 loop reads CASSLAPAGWETQYF. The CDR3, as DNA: TGTGCCAGCAGCTTGGCCCCGGCAGGGTGGGAGACCCAGTACTTC.

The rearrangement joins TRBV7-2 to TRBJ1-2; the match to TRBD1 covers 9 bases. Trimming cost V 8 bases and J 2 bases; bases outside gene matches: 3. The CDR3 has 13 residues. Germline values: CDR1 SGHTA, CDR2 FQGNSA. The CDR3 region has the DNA TGTGCCAGCCAAGGACAGGGGAACTATGGCTACACCTTC. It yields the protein CASQGQGNYGYTF.

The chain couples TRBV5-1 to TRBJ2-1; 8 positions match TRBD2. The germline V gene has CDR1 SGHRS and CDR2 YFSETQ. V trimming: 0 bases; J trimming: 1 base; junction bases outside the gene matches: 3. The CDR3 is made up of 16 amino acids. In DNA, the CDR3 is TGCGCCAGCAGCTTGGACGGGGGGGTGTCCTACAATGAGCAGTTCTTC. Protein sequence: CASSLDGGVSYNEQFF.

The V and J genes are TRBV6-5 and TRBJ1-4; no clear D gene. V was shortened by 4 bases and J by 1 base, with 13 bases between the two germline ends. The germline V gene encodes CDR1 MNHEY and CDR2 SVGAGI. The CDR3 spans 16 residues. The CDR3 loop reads CASSSRLRGTNEKLFF. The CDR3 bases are TGTGCCAGCAGTTCCAGGCTACGGGGAACTAATGAAAAACTGTTTTTT.

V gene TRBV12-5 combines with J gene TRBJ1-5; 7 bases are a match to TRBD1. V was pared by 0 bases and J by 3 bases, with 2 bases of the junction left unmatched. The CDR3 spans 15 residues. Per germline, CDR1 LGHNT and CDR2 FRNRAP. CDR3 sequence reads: CASGLVTGPNQPQHF. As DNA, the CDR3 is TGTGCTAGTGGTTTGGTGACAGGGCCCAATCAGCCCCAGCATTTT.

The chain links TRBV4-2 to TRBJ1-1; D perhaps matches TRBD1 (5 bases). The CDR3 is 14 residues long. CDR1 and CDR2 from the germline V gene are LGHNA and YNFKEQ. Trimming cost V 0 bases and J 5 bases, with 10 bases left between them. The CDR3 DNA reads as TGTGCCAGCAGCCAAGACAGGGTGCCAACTGAAGCTTTCTTT. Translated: CASSQDRVPTEAFF.

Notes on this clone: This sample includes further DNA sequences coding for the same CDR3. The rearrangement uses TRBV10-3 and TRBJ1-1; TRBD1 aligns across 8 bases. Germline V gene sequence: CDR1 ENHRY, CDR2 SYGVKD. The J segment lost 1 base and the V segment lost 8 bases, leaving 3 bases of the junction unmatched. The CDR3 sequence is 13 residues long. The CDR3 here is CAIRGQGNTEAFF. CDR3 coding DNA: TGTGCCATCCGTGGACAGGGGAACACTGAAGCTTTCTTT.

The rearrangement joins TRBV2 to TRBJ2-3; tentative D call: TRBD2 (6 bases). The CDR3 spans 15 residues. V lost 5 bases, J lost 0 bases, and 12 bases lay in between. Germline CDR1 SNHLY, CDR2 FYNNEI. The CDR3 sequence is CASSRGSGSTDTQYF. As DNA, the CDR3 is TGTGCCAGCAGTCGAGGTAGCGGAAGCACAGATACGCAGTATTTT.

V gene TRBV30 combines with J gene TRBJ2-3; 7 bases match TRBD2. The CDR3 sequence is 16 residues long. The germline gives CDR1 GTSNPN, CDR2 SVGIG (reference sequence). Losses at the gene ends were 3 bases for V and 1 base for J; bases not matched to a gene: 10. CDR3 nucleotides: TGTGCCTGGAGACCTAGAGGAAGCGGGGGCACAGATACGCAGTATTTT. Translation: CAWRPRGSGGTDTQYF.

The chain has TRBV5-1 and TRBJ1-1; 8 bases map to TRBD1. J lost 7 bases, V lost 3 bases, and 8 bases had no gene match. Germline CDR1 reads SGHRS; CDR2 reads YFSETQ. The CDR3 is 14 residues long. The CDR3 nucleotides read TGCGCCAGCAGCTCCGGGACAGGAGGCCTTGAAGCTTTCTTT. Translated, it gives CASSSGTGGLEAFF.

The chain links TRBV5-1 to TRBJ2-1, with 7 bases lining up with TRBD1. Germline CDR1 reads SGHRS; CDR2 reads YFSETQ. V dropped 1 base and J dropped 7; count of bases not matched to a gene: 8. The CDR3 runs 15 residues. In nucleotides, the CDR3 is TGCGCCAGCAGCTTGACAGGGGAACCGGGAAATGAGCAGTTCTTC. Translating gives CASSLTGEPGNEQFF.

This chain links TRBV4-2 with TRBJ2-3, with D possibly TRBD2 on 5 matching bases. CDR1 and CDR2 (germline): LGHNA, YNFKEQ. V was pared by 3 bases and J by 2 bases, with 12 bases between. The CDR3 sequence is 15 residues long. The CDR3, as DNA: TGTGCCAGCAGCCAGGCCGGGATCAACACAGATACGCAGTATTTT. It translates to CASSQAGINTDTQYF.

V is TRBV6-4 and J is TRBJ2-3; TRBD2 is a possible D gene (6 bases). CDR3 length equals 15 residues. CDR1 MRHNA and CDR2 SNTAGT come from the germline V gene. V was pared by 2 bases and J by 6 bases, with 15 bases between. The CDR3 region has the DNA TGTGCCAGCAGTGACCGGAGGGGTAGCTTCGATACGCAGTATTTT. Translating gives CASSDRRGSFDTQYF.

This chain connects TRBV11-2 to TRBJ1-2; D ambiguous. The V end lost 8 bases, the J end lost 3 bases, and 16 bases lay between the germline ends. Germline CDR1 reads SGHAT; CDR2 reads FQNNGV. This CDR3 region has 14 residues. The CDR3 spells CASRERAGDYGYTF. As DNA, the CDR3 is TGTGCCAGCCGGGAGAGGGCTGGGGACTATGGCTACACCTTC.

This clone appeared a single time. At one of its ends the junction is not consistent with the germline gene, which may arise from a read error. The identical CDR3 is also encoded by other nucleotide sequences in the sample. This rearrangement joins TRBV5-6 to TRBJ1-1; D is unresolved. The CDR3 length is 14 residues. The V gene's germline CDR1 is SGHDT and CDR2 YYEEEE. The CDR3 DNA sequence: TGTGCCAGCAGCTTGGGACACCTGAACACTGAAGCCTTCTTT. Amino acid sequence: CASSLGHLNTEAFF.

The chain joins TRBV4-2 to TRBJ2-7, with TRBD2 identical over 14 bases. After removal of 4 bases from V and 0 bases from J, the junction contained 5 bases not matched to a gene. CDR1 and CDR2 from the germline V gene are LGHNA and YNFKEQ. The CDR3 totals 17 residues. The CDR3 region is CASSPRTSGGYSYEQYF. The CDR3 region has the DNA TGTGCCAGCAGCCCGCGGACTAGCGGGGGGTACTCCTACGAGCAGTACTTC.

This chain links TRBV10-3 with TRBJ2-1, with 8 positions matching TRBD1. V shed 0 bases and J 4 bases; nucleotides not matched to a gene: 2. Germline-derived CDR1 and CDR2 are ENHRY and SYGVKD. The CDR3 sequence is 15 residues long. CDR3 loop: CAISESRQGYNEQFF. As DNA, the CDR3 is TGTGCCATCAGTGAGTCGAGACAGGGGTACAATGAGCAGTTCTTC.

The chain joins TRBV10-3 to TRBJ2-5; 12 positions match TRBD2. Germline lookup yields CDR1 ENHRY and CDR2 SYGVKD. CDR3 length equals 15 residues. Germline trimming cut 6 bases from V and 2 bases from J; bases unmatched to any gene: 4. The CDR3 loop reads CAISRLAGEQETQYF. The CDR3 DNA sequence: TGTGCCATCAGCCGACTAGCGGGGGAGCAAGAGACCCAGTACTTC.

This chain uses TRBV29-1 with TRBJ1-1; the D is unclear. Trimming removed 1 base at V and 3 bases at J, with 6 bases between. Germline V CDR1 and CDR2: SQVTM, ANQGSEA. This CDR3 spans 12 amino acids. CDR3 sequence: CSVEALYTEAFF. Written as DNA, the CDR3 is TGCAGCGTTGAAGCACTGTACACTGAAGCTTTCTTT.

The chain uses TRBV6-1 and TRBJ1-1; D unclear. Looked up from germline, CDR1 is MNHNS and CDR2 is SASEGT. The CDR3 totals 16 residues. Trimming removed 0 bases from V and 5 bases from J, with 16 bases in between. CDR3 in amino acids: CASSEARADQVTEAFF. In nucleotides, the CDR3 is TGTGCCAGCAGTGAAGCGCGCGCAGACCAGGTAACTGAAGCTTTCTTT.

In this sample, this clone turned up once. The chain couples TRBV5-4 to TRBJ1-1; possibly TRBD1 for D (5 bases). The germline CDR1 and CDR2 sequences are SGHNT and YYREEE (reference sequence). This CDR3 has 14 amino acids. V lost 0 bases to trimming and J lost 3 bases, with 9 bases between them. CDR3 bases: TGTGCCAGCAGCTTGGGGGGGGATCACACTGAAGCTTTCTTT. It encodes CASSLGGDHTEAFF.

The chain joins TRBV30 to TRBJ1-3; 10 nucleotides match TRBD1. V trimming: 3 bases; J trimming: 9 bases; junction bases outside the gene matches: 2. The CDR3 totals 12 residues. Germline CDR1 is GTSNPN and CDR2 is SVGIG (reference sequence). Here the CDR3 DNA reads TGTGCCTGGAGCCGGACAGGGGGCACCATATATTTT. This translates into CAWSRTGGTIYF.